This entry lists 11 T cell receptor beta chains sequenced from one sample in a study of blood T cells in healthy people across ages. The authors ran a second PCR of about 6 to 11 cycles using a sample-barcoded 5' primer and a J-beta primer mix. TCRdb independently ran MiXCR on the 5' RACE reads; one entry per CDR3 protein. Of approximately 800,000 distinct CDR3 sequences detected, about 34% appear once; the ten largest clones hold approximately 12%. The sequencing sample was made of blood. The receptor set was obtained from a man aged 18 to 35 in good health.

About this clonotype: This may be a read error, as it is one base from a much larger clone. J is TRBJ2-1 and V is TRBV20-1; weak D call: TRBD1 (5 bases). The CDR3 contains 15 residues. Germline CDR1 reads DFQATT; CDR2 reads SNEGSKA (reference sequence). For the CDR3, the DNA is TGCCGTGCTACAAGCCAAGGGGTCGGCAGGAATGAGCAGTTCTTC. It specifies CRATSQGVGRNEQFF.

This clonotype was counted a few times. The chain joins TRBV5-1 to TRBJ2-1; 10 bases are a match to TRBD1. Germline CDR1 and CDR2: SGHRS and YFSETQ. The CDR3 extends over 15 amino acids. The trim removed 0 bases at V and 7 bases at J, leaving 4 bases unmatched. In DNA, the CDR3 is TGCGCCAGCAGCTTGGGGACAGGGGGGTCAAATGAGCAGTTCTTC. As protein: CASSLGTGGSNEQFF.

This clonotype occurred a few times. The V gene is TRBV2, the J gene TRBJ2-2, with a weak D call TRBD1 (6 bases). Germline values: CDR1 SNHLY, CDR2 FYNNEI. The CDR3 is made up of 15 amino acids. Trimming removed 6 bases from V and 1 base from J, with 12 bases in between. DNA for the CDR3: TGTGCCAGCAGCGTGGACAGTGTGAACACCGGGGAGCTGTTTTTT. Amino acids: CASSVDSVNTGELFF.

Comment on this clonotype: An end of the junction does not agree with germline; a read error may underlie this. The chain links TRBV5-1 to TRBJ1-1; TRBD1 aligns across 9 bases. The germline V gene encodes CDR1 SGHRS and CDR2 YFSETQ. This CDR3 is built from 15 residues. In nucleotides, the CDR3 is TGCGCCTGCAGCTTGGGGACAGGGAGGAACACTGAAGCTTTCTTT. Protein: CACSLGTGRNTEAFF.

The V call is TRBV7-8, the J call TRBJ2-5, with D possibly matching TRBD1 (7 bases). Germline V gene data show CDR1 as SGHVS and CDR2 as FQNEAQ. This CDR3 is built from 15 residues. V was cut by 4 bases and J by 11 bases, with 23 bases left in between. The CDR3 protein is CASSSIPRQGGGQYF. As DNA, the CDR3 is TGTGCCAGCAGCTCGATCCCAAGACAGGGCGGAGGGCAGTACTTC.

This chain uses TRBV28 with TRBJ2-7; 12 bases line up with TRBD2. The trim removed 6 bases at V and 5 bases at J, leaving 5 bases unmatched. The CDR3 loop spans 14 amino acids. Germline V gives CDR1 MDHEN, CDR2 SYDVKM. The CDR3 is CASRTSGGGHEQYF. DNA for the CDR3: TGTGCCAGCAGGACTAGCGGGGGTGGGCACGAGCAGTACTTC.

This clonotype was seen a single time. The V call is TRBV15, the J call TRBJ2-3; TRBD2 matches 8 bases. In germline, CDR1 is LNHNV, CDR2 YYDKDF (reference sequence). V shed 0 bases, J shed 5 bases, and the junction held 4 bases outside the gene matches. This CDR3 has 15 residues. The CDR3 region has the DNA TGTGCCACCAGCAGAGATGGGGCGGGGGGAGATACGCAGTATTTT. Protein product: CATSRDGAGGDTQYF.

This clonotype showed up many times. The rearrangement joins TRBV9 to TRBJ2-7; D ambiguous. The ends were cut back, 0 bases at V and 5 bases at J, with 12 bases in the middle. The CDR3 contains 14 residues. Germline V gene lookup returns CDR1 SGDLS and CDR2 YYNGEE. The CDR3 DNA follows: TGTGCCAGCAGCGTAGGGGCGAATCCGGACGAGCAGTACTTC. This gives the protein CASSVGANPDEQYF.

This clonotype was detected only a few times. The rearrangement uses TRBV7-2 and TRBJ2-5, with D perhaps given as TRBD1 or TRBD2 (6 bases each). V was trimmed by 5 bases and J by 4 bases, leaving 20 bases between them. CDR3 length equals 16 residues. CDR1 is SGHTA, CDR2 FQGNSA, per germline. CDR3 sequence: CASSTRAARGRETQYF. The CDR3 nucleotides read TGTGCCAGCAGCACACGTGCTGCACGGGGGCGAGAGACCCAGTACTTC.

The rearrangement uses TRBV2 and TRBJ2-5; D perhaps matches TRBD1 (5 bases). Trimming pared 8 bases from V and 1 base from J, leaving 17 bases between. Germline lookup yields CDR1 SNHLY and CDR2 FYNNEI. This CDR3 is built from 15 residues. The CDR3 sequence is CASGPLGQGQETQYF. The CDR3 DNA reads TGTGCCAGCGGACCCTTAGGGCAGGGCCAAGAGACCCAGTACTTC.

This clonotype appeared many times. The rearrangement joins TRBV20-1 to TRBJ2-3; 8 bases are shared with TRBD1. CDR1 DFQATT and CDR2 SNEGSKA come from the germline V gene (reference sequence). V lost 0 bases, J lost 1 base, and 9 bases stayed unmatched. This CDR3 spans 17 amino acids. The CDR3 nucleotides read TGCAGTGCTAGAGATTTAGCGACAGGGGACGGCACAGATACGCAGTATTTT. It translates to CSARDLATGDGTDTQYF.